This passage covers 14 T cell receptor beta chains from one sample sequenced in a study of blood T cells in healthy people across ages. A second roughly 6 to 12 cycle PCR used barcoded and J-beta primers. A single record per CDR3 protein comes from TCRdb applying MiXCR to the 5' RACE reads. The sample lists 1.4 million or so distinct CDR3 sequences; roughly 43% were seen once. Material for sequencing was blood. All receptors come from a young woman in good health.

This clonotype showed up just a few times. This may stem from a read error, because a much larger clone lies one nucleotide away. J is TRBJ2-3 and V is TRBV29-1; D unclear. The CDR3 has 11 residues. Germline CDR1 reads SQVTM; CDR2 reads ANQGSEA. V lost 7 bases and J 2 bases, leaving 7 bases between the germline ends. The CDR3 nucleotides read TGCAGCGGTGGGGACACAGATACGCAGTATTTT. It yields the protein CSGGDTDTQYF.

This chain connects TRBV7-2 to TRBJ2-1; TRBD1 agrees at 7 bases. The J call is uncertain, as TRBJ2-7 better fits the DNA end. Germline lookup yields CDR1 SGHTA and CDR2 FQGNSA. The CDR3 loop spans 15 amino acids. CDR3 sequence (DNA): TGTGCCAGCAGCTTAAGGGACAGACACTACAATGAGCAGTACTTC. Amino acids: CASSLRDRHYNEQYF.

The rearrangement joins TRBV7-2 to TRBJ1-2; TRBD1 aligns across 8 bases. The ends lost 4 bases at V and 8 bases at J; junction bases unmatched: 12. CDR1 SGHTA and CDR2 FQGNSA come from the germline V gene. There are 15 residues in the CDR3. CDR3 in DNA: TGTGCCAGCAGCTCCGACCCCCAGGGGGCTAGAGGCTACACCTTC. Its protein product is CASSSDPQGARGYTF. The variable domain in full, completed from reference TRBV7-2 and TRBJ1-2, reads GAGVSQSPSNKVTEKGKDVELRCDPISGHTALYWYRQSLGQGLEFLIYFQGNSAPDKSGLPSDRFSAERTGGSVSTLTIQRTQQEDSAVYLCASSSDPQGARGYTFGSGTRLTVV.

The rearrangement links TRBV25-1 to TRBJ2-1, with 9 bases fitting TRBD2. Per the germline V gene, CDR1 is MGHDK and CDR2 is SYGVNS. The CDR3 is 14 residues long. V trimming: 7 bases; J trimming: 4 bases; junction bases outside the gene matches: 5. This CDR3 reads CASTGTSRYNEQFF. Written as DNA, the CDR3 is TGTGCCAGCACTGGGACTAGCAGATACAATGAGCAGTTCTTC.

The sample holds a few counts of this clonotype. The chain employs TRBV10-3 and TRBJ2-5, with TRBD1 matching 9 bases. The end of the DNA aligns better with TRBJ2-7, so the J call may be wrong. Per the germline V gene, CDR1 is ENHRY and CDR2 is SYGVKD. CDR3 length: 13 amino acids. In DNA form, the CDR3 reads TGTGCCATCAGAGGACAGGGGAATAACGAGCAGTACTTC. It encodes CAIRGQGNNEQYF.

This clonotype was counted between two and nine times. This chain's CDR3 is CSVGSAVLAYGYTF. CDR3 sequence (DNA): TGCAGCGTTGGTTCGGCGGTGCTGGCCTATGGCTACACCTTC. This chain uses TRBV29-1 with TRBJ1-2; D call uncertain. Trimming took off 4 bases at V and 4 bases at J, with 16 bases between the two ends. The germline V gene encodes CDR1 SQVTM and CDR2 ANQGSEA. There are 14 residues in the CDR3.

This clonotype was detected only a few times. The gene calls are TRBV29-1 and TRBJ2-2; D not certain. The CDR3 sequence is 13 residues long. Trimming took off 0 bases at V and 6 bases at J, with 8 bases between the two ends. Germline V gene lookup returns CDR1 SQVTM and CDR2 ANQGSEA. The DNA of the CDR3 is TGCAGCGTTGAAGACCCCGGGTCCGGGGAGCTGTTTTTT. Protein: CSVEDPGSGELFF.

The CDR3 nucleotides are TGCAGTGCTCGTCCGGGACCCCAGTATGAGCAGTACTTC. The encoded protein is CSARPGPQYEQYF. The V call is TRBV20-1, the J call TRBJ2-5; either TRBD1 or TRBD2 may supply D (5 bases each). Germline CDR1 reads DFQATT; CDR2 reads SNEGSKA (reference sequence). V lost 5 bases, J lost 11 bases, and 21 bases lay in between. The CDR3 spans 13 residues.

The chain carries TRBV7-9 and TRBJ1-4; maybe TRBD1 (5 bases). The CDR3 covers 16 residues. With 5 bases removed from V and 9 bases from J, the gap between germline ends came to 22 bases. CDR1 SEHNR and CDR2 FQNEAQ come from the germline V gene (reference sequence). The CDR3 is CASSPVQAGKDQKLFF. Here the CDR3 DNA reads TGTGCCAGCAGCCCCGTCCAGGCAGGGAAAGACCAAAAACTGTTTTTT.

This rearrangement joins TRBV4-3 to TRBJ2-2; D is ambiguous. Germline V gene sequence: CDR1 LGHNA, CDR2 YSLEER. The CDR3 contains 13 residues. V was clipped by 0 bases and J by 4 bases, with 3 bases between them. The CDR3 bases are TGCGCCAGCAGCCAAGAGTTCACCGGGGAGCTGTTTTTT. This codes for CASSQEFTGELFF.

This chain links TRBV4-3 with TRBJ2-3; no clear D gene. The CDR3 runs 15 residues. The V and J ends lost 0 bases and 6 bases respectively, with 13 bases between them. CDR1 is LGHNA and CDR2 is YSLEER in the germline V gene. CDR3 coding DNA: TGCGCCAGCAGCCAAGAATTGGGCAGGTCGGATACGCAGTATTTT. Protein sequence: CASSQELGRSDTQYF.

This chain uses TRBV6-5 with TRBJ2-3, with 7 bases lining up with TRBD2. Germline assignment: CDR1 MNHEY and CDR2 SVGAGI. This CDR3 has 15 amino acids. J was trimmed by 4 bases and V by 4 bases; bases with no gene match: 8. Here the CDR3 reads CASSSGLPGPDTQYF. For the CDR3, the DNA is TGTGCCAGCAGTTCGGGACTACCCGGCCCAGATACGCAGTATTTT.

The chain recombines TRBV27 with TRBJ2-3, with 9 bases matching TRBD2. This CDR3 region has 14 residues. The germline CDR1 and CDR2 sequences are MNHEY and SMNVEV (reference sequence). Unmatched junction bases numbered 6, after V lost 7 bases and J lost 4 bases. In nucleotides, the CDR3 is TGTGCCAGCAAGCCTAGCGGGGTGGCAGATACGCAGTATTTT. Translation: CASKPSGVADTQYF.

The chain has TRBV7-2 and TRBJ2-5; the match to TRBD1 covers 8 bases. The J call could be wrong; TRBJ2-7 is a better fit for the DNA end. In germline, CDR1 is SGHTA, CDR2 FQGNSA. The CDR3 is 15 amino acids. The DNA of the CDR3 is TGTGCCAGCAGCCCCGCGGGACAGGCTTCCTACGAGCAGTACTTC. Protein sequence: CASSPAGQASYEQYF.